The 22 T cell receptor beta chains in this list originate from one sample, sequenced in a study of spatial heterogeneity in lung cancer. Time point in this sample: blood at routine non-recurrence follow-up after resection. In TCRdb, the 5' RACE reads were re-called with MiXCR into one record per CDR3 protein. The sample shows 27,000 or so distinct CDR3 sequences, roughly 5.4% of them seen only once. The sequences come from PBMCs, collected at follow-up. The source of these receptors is a female donor with early-stage non-small cell lung cancer.

The J gene is TRBJ2-1, the V gene TRBV20-1, with TRBD1 as a possible D gene (6 bases). CDR3 size: 14 residues. In germline, CDR1 is DFQATT, CDR2 SNEGSKA (reference sequence). The V end lost 6 bases, the J end lost 2 bases, and 14 bases lay between the germline ends. The CDR3 DNA is TGCAGTGCCACCCAGGGGATTGCCTACAATGAGCAGTTCTTC. It is translated as CSATQGIAYNEQFF.

This clonotype was seen ten or more times. The chain uses TRBV7-8 and TRBJ1-1; D gene uncertain. CDR3 size: 14 residues. V was shortened by 2 bases and J by 5 bases, with 12 bases between the two germline ends. Germline V CDR1 and CDR2: SGHVS, FQNEAQ. The CDR3 region has the DNA TGTGCCAGCAGCTTAACGGGGTCCAGGACTGAAGCTTTCTTT. As protein: CASSLTGSRTEAFF. Using reference TRBV7-8 and TRBJ1-1 for the parts outside the CDR3, the full variable domain is GAGVSQSPRYKVAKRGQDVALRCDPISGHVSLFWYQQALGQGPEFLTYFQNEAQLDKSGLPSDRFFAERPEGSVSTLKIQRTQQEDSAVYLCASSLTGSRTEAFFGQGTRLTVV.

This clonotype was seen a few times. The chain uses TRBV7-8 and TRBJ1-4; D unclear. Germline lookup yields CDR1 SGHVS and CDR2 FQNEAQ. The germline V and J ends were trimmed by 5 bases and 2 bases, with 9 bases remaining between them. The CDR3 is made up of 14 amino acids. The CDR3 loop is CASSPSRTNEKLFF. The DNA of the CDR3 is TGTGCCAGCAGCCCTAGTCGGACTAATGAAAAACTGTTTTTT.

This clonotype was observed many times. This chain uses TRBV11-2 with TRBJ2-3, with D possibly TRBD2 on 5 matching bases. This CDR3 has 16 amino acids. Trimming took off 10 bases at V and 1 base at J, with 21 bases between the two ends. The germline gives CDR1 SGHAT, CDR2 FQNNGV. CDR3 region: CANSMGRDYRTDTQYF. The CDR3 nucleotides read TGTGCCAACTCAATGGGCCGAGACTACCGCACAGATACGCAGTATTTT.

In its sample, this clonotype was seen many times. The chain carries TRBV20-1 and TRBJ2-3; D gene ambiguous. The V gene's germline CDR1 is DFQATT and CDR2 SNEGSKA (reference sequence). V shed 6 bases and J shed 2 bases, with 18 bases lying between them. This CDR3 comprises 15 residues. This CDR3 reads CSAPPPRLNTDTQYF. Written as DNA, the CDR3 is TGCAGTGCCCCCCCGCCCCGACTTAACACAGATACGCAGTATTTT.

The CDR3 is CASSYGTGGSYEQYF. DNA for the CDR3: TGTGCCAGCAGCTACGGGACAGGGGGCTCCTACGAGCAGTACTTC. The chain is built from TRBV7-9 and TRBJ2-7; 11 bases align to TRBD1. J lost 0 bases, V lost 4 bases, and 2 bases had no gene match. The germline CDR1 and CDR2 sequences are SEHNR and FQNEAQ (reference sequence). The CDR3 is 15 amino acids.

This clonotype appeared many times. CDR3 in amino acids: CASSAGQYTNTGELFF. For the CDR3, the DNA is TGTGCCAGCAGTGCCGGACAGTATACGAACACCGGGGAGCTGTTTTTT. The rearrangement links TRBV6-1 to TRBJ2-2; D may be TRBD1 (6 bases). CDR1 and CDR2 from the germline V gene are MNHNS and SASEGT. Trimming took 4 bases from V and 0 from J, leaving 12 bases between them. The length of the CDR3 is 16 residues.

This clonotype was seen many times. The V gene is TRBV7-9, the J gene TRBJ2-1; TRBD2 is a possible D gene (5 bases). CDR3 length equals 14 residues. Trimming shortened V by 0 bases and J by 7 bases, and 10 bases separated the two germline ends. Germline lookup yields CDR1 SEHNR and CDR2 FQNEAQ (reference sequence). Here the CDR3 DNA reads TGTGCCAGCAGCTTAGCGGGAGAGGGAAATGAGCAGTTCTTC. This sequence encodes CASSLAGEGNEQFF.

Ten or more counts support this clonotype. This chain links TRBV10-3 with TRBJ1-2; weak D call: TRBD1 (6 bases). The CDR3 extends over 15 amino acids. Germline-derived CDR1 and CDR2 are ENHRY and SYGVKD. V gave up 0 bases and J gave up 4 bases, with 12 bases separating them. CDR3 residues: CAISESLTGSYGYTF. CDR3 in DNA: TGTGCCATCAGTGAGTCCTTGACAGGCTCCTATGGCTACACCTTC.

This clonotype was observed a handful of times. The CDR3 loop reads CASRAGDGSYNEQFF. CDR3 sequence (DNA): TGTGCCAGCAGGGCAGGGGACGGCTCCTACAATGAGCAGTTCTTC. The chain combines TRBV27 with TRBJ2-1; tentatively, D is TRBD1 (6 bases). V gave up 6 bases and J gave up 0 bases, with 12 bases separating them. The CDR3 is made up of 15 amino acids. Per germline, CDR1 MNHEY and CDR2 SMNVEV (reference sequence).

This clonotype was picked up many times. At one of its ends the junction is not consistent with the germline gene, which may arise from a read error. V is TRBV14 and J is TRBJ2-5; 9 nucleotides line up with TRBD1. The CDR3 is made up of 16 amino acids. Germline CDR1 SGHDN, CDR2 FVKESK. Here the CDR3 DNA reads TGTGCCAGCAGCCAAGACCAGGGACAGGGTCAAGAGGCCCAGTACTTC. Protein: CASSQDQGQGQEAQYF.

This clonotype was recorded at least ten times. J is TRBJ2-7 and V is TRBV3-1; no reliable D call. Germline CDR1 is LGHDT and CDR2 is YNNKEL (reference sequence). The CDR3 length is 13 residues. V was pared by 0 bases and J by 6 bases, with 9 bases between. The CDR3: CASSQDDRAEQYF. As DNA, the CDR3 is TGTGCCAGCAGCCAAGATGACCGGGCCGAGCAGTACTTC.

This clonotype has ten or more counts. This chain links TRBV28 with TRBJ2-1, with 11 bases lining up with TRBD2. Germline V lookup: CDR1 MDHEN, CDR2 SYDVKM. V trimming: 8 bases; J trimming: 7 bases; junction bases outside the gene matches: 7. The CDR3 is 14 residues long. CDR3 sequence (DNA): TGTGCCAGCGGTACTAGCGGGAGTGTGAATGAGCAGTTCTTC. This gives the protein CASGTSGSVNEQFF.

This clonotype was detected many times. This chain links TRBV18 with TRBJ2-1; possible D gene TRBD1, 6 bases. The CDR3 is made up of 16 amino acids. V was clipped by 1 base and J by 9 bases, with 19 bases between them. The germline gives CDR1 KGHSH, CDR2 LQKENI. The CDR3, as DNA: TGTGCCAGCTCACCACTCAGGGGAGCAAGCACGGGTGAGCAGTTCTTC. As protein: CASSPLRGASTGEQFF.

There are many counts of this clonotype. The chain employs TRBV7-9 and TRBJ1-1, with D hard to call. V lost 5 bases to trimming and J lost 0 bases, with 7 bases between them. This CDR3 region has 13 residues. Germline CDR1 and CDR2: SEHNR and FQNEAQ (reference sequence). The CDR3 DNA is TGTGCCAGCAGCATTGACATGAACACTGAAGCTTTCTTT. Translated, it gives CASSIDMNTEAFF.

This clonotype was counted many times. J is TRBJ1-1 and V is TRBV6-2 or TRBV6-3; D unresolved. Germline V gene data show CDR1 as MNHEY and CDR2 as SVGEGT. With 6 bases removed from V and 3 bases from J, the gap between germline ends came to 8 bases. The CDR3 is made up of 12 amino acids. CDR3 nucleotide sequence: TGTGCCAGCAGCCACGGGGACACTGAAGCTTTCTTT. This codes for CASSHGDTEAFF.

This clonotype occurred many times. The J gene is TRBJ2-3, the V gene TRBV5-1; D is undetermined. This CDR3 comprises 14 residues. Trimming pared 4 bases from V and 1 base from J, leaving 10 bases between. Germline CDR1 reads SGHRS; CDR2 reads YFSETQ. For the CDR3, the DNA is TGCGCCAGCAGCACGGACGGGCGCACAGATACGCAGTATTTT. It is translated as CASSTDGRTDTQYF.

This clonotype was counted ten times or more. The rearrangement links TRBV28 to TRBJ2-7; 10 positions agree with TRBD2. Trimming took 6 bases from V and 6 from J; bases not matched to a gene: 5. In germline, CDR1 is MDHEN, CDR2 SYDVKM. The CDR3 has 13 amino acids. The CDR3 loop reads CASSIGTSVEQYF. Here the CDR3 DNA reads TGTGCCAGCAGCATTGGGACTAGCGTCGAGCAGTACTTC.

The rearrangement joins TRBV4-2 to TRBJ2-2, with 9 bases aligning to TRBD2. Germline V CDR1 and CDR2: LGHNA, YNFKEQ. V lost 4 bases and J lost 6; bases outside the gene matches: 9. The CDR3 runs to 16 residues. The chain's CDR3 is CASSRRLADNAGELFF. CDR3 DNA sequence: TGTGCCAGCAGCCGCAGACTAGCGGATAACGCCGGGGAGCTGTTTTTT.

This clonotype was seen only a few times. The CDR3 DNA is TGTGCCAGCACTCCGGGGGCACAGGGGCCTATGATACGTGAAGCTTTCTTT. Translated: CASTPGAQGPMIREAFF. V gene TRBV6-2 or TRBV6-3 combines with J gene TRBJ1-1; 7 bases align to TRBD1. In germline, CDR1 is MNHEY, CDR2 SVGEGT. The CDR3 is 17 amino acids. Trimming took 7 bases from V and 7 from J; bases not matched to a gene: 21.

This clonotype was observed many times. This sequence joins TRBV18 and TRBJ2-2, with 13 bases fitting TRBD2. V was clipped by 3 bases and J by 4 bases; unmatched bases: 5. The CDR3 loop spans 17 amino acids. From germline, CDR1 is KGHSH and CDR2 LQKENI. CDR3 region: CASSPRGLAGSTGELFF. In DNA, the CDR3 is TGTGCCAGCTCACCGAGGGGACTAGCGGGAAGCACCGGGGAGCTGTTTTTT.

There are many counts of this clonotype. V usage is TRBV7-6 and J usage is TRBJ2-7; D might be TRBD2 (5 bases). V lost 4 bases and J lost 1, with 11 bases in between. The CDR3 is made up of 14 amino acids. Germline loops: CDR1 SGHVS, CDR2 FNYEAQ. In DNA form, the CDR3 reads TGTGCCAGCAGCTCGAGCGGAACTTCCTACGAGCAGTACTTC. This sequence encodes CASSSSGTSYEQYF.